This T cell receptor beta chain was obtained from a study of cytomegalovirus exposure and HLA in healthy donors. The PCR was carried out with 60 Vbeta primers and 13 Jbeta primers. TCRdb's table, derived via immunoSEQ multiplex PCR, lists solely in-frame clones and lacks some. Its table lists 180,000 or so clones. Germline loops: CDR1 SQVTM, CDR2 ANQGSEA. The CDR3 is 13 residues long. Deletions cut 7 bases from V and 2 bases from J, with 14 bases between. Sequencing used PBMCs. The source is a boy aged 5-17 years in good health and CMV-seronegative. The chain carries TRBV29-1 and TRBJ1-2, with D possibly matching TRBD1 (5 bases). Here the CDR3 DNA reads TGCAGCGCCCTAGAAGGGGTCAACTATGGCTACACCTTC. It is translated as CSALEGVNYGYTF.